Sequencing of this T cell receptor beta chain was carried out in a study of blood T cell repertoires in COVID-19. With 2 bases removed from V and 6 bases from J, the gap between germline ends came to 7 bases. CDR3 length equals 12 residues. In germline, CDR1 is SGDLS, CDR2 YYNGEE. Produced via immunoSEQ multiplex PCR; TCRdb's table is partial and in-frame only. The data hold 280,000 or so clones, with 70% to 90% observed a single time. Source material: PBMCs or T cells enriched from blood (not recorded which). This TCR came from a man younger than 40 who had recovered from COVID-19. The chain joins TRBV9 to TRBJ2-3; a weak D match, TRBD2 (5 bases). The CDR3 loop reads CASSVTGDTQYF. The CDR3 nucleotides are TGTGCCAGCAGCGTTACGGGGGATACGCAGTATTTT.